Listed here are 9 T cell receptor beta chains from one sample, sequenced in a study of T cell responses to AZD1222 COVID-19 vaccine. This table comes from immunoSEQ multiplex PCR, and its TCRdb copy is limited to in-frame clones, with some not included. The data contain around 150,000 clones, about 91% of them singletons. The material sequenced was peripheral blood, taken 28 days after the second AZD1222 dose. These receptors came from an adult who received the AZD1222 COVID-19 vaccine.

The chain combines TRBV10-3 with TRBJ1-2, with 7 bases matching TRBD1. Germline V gene lookup returns CDR1 ENHRY and CDR2 SYGVKD. The CDR3 contains 16 residues. V dropped 6 bases and J dropped 0; count of bases not matched to a gene: 10. CDR3 residues: CAIRPGQLITNYGYTF. The CDR3 DNA follows: TGTGCCATCAGGCCGGGACAGCTTATCACTAACTATGGCTACACCTTC.

The rearrangement links TRBV27 to TRBJ2-7, with TRBD2 identical over 9 bases. In germline, CDR1 is MNHEY, CDR2 SMNVEV (reference sequence). J gave up 4 bases and V 3 bases, and 4 bases lay outside the gene matches. The CDR3 runs to 14 residues. The CDR3 DNA is TGTGCCAGCAGTTTGGGTAGCGGGAGTTACGAGCAGTACTTC. Its protein is CASSLGSGSYEQYF.

The chain combines TRBV7-9 with TRBJ2-2; D remains unclear. Germline CDR1 is SEHNR and CDR2 is FQNEAQ (reference sequence). The CDR3 covers 14 residues. V lost 8 bases and J 4 bases, leaving 14 bases between the germline ends. CDR3 coding DNA: TGTGCCAGCTCCCCCGAGGTAGTCACCGGGGAGCTGTTTTTT. Its protein is CASSPEVVTGELFF.

A remark on this clone: Compared with germline, one end of the junction differs, possibly owing to a read error. CDR3 nucleotide sequence: TGTGCCAGCAGTCTCGGGACAGGGTTATACTTT. This gives the protein CASSLGTGLYF. The chain carries TRBV6-2 or TRBV6-3 and TRBJ1-6; TRBD1 aligns across 9 bases. This CDR3 has 11 residues. CDR1 and CDR2 (germline): MNHEY, SVGEGT.

This chain connects TRBV7-6 to TRBJ1-1, with a weak D call TRBD1 (6 bases). Germline assignment: CDR1 SGHVS and CDR2 FNYEAQ. This CDR3 region has 14 residues. V dropped 5 bases and J dropped 4 bases, with 14 bases sitting between them. CDR3 residues: CASSALGGFTEAFF. CDR3 bases: TGTGCCAGCAGCGCGCTAGGGGGTTTCACTGAAGCTTTCTTT.

V gene TRBV20-1 combines with J gene TRBJ1-1; D is possibly TRBD1 (6 bases). V dropped 3 bases and J dropped 7 bases, with 12 bases sitting between them. Germline values: CDR1 DFQATT, CDR2 SNEGSKA (reference sequence). The CDR3 sequence is 12 residues long. In DNA, the CDR3 is TGCAGTGCTAGTGAGGGGGAGGTTGAAGCTTTCTTT. Translated, it gives CSASEGEVEAFF.

The chain employs TRBV12-3 or TRBV12-4 and TRBJ1-2; D is ambiguous. This CDR3 spans 13 amino acids. V lost 8 bases to trimming and J lost 4 bases, with 14 bases between them. In nucleotides, the CDR3 is TGTGCCAGCTCACCCATTTCGATCTATGGCTACACCTTC. It codes for CASSPISIYGYTF.

There are a few counts of this clone. The gene calls are TRBV19 and TRBJ2-7; TRBD1 matches 8 bases. CDR3 length equals 15 residues. Per germline, CDR1 LNHDA and CDR2 SQIVND (reference sequence). V dropped 2 bases and J dropped 5; count of bases not matched to a gene: 8. This CDR3 reads CASSISRDRRNEQYF. CDR3 bases: TGTGCCAGTAGTATATCCCGGGACAGGAGGAACGAGCAGTACTTC.

CDR3 residues: CASSQDGSSGNTIYF. In nucleotides, the CDR3 is TGTGCCAGCAGCCAAGATGGCAGCTCTGGAAACACCATATATTTT. J is TRBJ1-3 and V is TRBV4-2, with D uncertain. Trimming stripped 0 bases from V and 0 bases from J, with 6 bases between. This CDR3 has 15 amino acids. Germline V gene lookup returns CDR1 LGHNA and CDR2 YNFKEQ.